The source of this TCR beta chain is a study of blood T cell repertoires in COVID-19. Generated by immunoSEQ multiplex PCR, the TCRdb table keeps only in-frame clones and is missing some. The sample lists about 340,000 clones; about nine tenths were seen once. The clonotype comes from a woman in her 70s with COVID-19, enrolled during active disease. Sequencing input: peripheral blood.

The DNA of the CDR3 is TGCGCCAGCAGCAATCTTGCAGGGGTAGTACTCGAGCAGTACTTC. It translates to CASSNLAGVVLEQYF. V and J are TRBV4-1 and TRBJ2-7; D perhaps matches TRBD1 (6 bases). Trimming left V 5 bases short and J 6 bases short, with 20 bases between. The CDR3 has 15 residues. Germline V CDR1 and CDR2: MGHRA, YSYEKL.